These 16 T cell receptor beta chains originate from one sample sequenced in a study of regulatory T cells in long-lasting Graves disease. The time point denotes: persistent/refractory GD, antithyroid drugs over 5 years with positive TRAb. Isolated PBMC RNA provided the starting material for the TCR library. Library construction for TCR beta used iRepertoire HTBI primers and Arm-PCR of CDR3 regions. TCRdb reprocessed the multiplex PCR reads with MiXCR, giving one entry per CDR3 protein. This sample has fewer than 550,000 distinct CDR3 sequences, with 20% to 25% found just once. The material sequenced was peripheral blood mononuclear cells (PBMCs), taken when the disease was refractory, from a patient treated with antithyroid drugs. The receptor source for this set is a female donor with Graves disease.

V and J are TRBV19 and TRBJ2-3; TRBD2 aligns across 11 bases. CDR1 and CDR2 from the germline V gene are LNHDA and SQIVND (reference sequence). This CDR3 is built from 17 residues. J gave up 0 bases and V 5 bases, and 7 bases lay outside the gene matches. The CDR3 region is CASSARTSGYSTDTQYF. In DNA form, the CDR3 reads TGTGCCAGTAGTGCCCGGACTAGCGGGTACAGCACAGATACGCAGTATTTT.

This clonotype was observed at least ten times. CDR3 sequence reads: CASRRGQGYGYTF. The CDR3 nucleotides read TGTGCCAGCCGAAGGGGACAGGGCTATGGCTACACCTTC. The V gene is TRBV28, the J gene TRBJ1-2; 9 positions match TRBD1. The CDR3 is 13 amino acids. Germline trimming cut 8 bases from V and 4 bases from J; bases unmatched to any gene: 5. Germline V CDR1 and CDR2: MDHEN, SYDVKM.

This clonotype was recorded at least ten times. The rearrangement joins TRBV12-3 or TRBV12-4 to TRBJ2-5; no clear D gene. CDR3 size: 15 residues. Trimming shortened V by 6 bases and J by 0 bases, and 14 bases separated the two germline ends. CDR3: CASRHSDLDQETQYF. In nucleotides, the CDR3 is TGTGCCAGCAGGCACTCGGATCTAGACCAAGAGACCCAGTACTTC.

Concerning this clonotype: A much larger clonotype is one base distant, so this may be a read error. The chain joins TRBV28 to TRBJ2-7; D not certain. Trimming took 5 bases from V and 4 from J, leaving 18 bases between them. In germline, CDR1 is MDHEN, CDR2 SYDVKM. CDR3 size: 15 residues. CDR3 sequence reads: CASSRPARTEYEQYF. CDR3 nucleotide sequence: TGTGCCAGCAGTCGTCCCGCCAGGACCGAATACGAGCAGTACTTC.

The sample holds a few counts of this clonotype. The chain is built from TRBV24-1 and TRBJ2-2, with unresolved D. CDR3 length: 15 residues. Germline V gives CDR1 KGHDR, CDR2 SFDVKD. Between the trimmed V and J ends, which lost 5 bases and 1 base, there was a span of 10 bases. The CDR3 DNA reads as TGTGCCACCAGTGCCCTGGACCGGAACACCGGGGAGCTGTTTTTT. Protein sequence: CATSALDRNTGELFF.

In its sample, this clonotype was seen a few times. CDR3 in DNA: TGTGCCACCAGCAGGCACGGAGGAGGGGGGAATGAAAAACTGTTTTTT. Its protein product is CATSRHGGGGNEKLFF. The V gene is TRBV15, the J gene TRBJ1-4; tentatively, D is TRBD1 (6 bases). The V gene's germline CDR1 is LNHNV and CDR2 YYDKDF (reference sequence). CDR3 length equals 16 residues. Trimming removed 3 bases at V and 5 bases at J, with 16 bases between.

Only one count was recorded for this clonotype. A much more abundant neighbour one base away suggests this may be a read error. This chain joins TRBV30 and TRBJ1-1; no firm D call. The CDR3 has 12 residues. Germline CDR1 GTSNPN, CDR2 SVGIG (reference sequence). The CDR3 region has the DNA TGTGTCCGGAGTCGCAGGAACACTGAAGCTTTCTTT. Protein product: CVRSRRNTEAFF.

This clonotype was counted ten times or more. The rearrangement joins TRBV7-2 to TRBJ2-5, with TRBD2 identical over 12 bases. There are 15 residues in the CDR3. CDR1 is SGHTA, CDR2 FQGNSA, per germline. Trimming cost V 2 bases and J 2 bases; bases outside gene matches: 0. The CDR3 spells CASSLLAGGQETQYF. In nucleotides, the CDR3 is TGTGCCAGCAGCTTACTAGCGGGGGGGCAAGAGACCCAGTACTTC.

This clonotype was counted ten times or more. This chain's CDR3 is CASSELGTSGRQETQYF. The DNA of the CDR3 is TGTGCCAGCAGTGAATTGGGTACTAGCGGGAGGCAAGAGACCCAGTACTTC. The chain employs TRBV2 and TRBJ2-5, with 12 positions matching TRBD2. Trimming cost V 2 bases and J 2 bases; bases outside gene matches: 6. Germline CDR1 reads SNHLY; CDR2 reads FYNNEI. This CDR3 is built from 17 residues.

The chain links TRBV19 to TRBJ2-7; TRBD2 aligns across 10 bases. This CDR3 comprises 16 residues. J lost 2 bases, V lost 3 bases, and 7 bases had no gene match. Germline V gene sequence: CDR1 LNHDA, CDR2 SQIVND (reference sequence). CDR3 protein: CASSIRTSGDPYEQYF. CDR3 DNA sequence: TGTGCCAGTAGTATCCGGACTAGCGGTGATCCCTACGAGCAGTACTTC.

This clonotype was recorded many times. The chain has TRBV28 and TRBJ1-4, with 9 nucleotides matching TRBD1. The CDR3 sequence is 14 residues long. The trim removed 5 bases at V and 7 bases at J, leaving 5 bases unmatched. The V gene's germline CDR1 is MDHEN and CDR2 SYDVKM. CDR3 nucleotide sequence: TGTGCCAGCAGTAACAGGGGGCTCAGTGAAAAACTGTTTTTT. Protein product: CASSNRGLSEKLFF.

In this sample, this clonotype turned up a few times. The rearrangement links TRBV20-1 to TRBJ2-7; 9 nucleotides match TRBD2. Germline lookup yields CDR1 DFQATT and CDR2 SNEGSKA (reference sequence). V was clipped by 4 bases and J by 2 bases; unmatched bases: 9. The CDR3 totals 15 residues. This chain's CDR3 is CSAIVRASGTYEQYF. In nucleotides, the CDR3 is TGCAGTGCTATTGTTAGGGCTAGCGGGACCTACGAGCAGTACTTC.

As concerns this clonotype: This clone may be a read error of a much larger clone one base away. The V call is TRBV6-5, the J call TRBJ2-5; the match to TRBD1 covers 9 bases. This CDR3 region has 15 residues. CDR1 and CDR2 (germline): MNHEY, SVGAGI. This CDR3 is CAGSYRTGARQTQYF. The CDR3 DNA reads TGTGCCGGCAGTTATCGGACAGGGGCCAGACAGACCCAGTACTTC.

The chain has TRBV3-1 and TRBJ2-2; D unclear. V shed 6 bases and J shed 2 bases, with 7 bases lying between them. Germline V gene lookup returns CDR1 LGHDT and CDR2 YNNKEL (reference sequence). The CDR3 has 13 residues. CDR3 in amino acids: CASRRSNTGELFF. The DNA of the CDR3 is TGTGCCAGCAGGCGGTCCAACACCGGGGAGCTGTTTTTT.

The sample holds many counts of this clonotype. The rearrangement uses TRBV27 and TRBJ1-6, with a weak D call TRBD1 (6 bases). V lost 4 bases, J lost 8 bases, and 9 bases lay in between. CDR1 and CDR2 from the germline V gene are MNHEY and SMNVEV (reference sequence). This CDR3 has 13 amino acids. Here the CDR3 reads CASSSHRDSPLHF. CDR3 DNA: TGTGCCAGCAGTTCACACAGGGATTCACCCCTCCACTTT.

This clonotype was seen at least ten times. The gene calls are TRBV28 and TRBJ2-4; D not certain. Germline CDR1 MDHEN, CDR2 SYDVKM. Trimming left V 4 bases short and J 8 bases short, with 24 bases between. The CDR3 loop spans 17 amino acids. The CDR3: CASSSDRLGKRPDIQYF. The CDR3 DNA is TGTGCCAGCAGTTCCGACCGCCTAGGTAAACGTCCCGACATTCAGTACTTC.